The T cell receptor (beta chain) under discussion was sequenced for a study of siplizumab effects on memory and regulatory T cells. General observations from the study: Naive T cells seemed more diverse than memory cells; they also seemed major alloresponse contributors. In controls, under 30% of mappable alloreactive CD4+ clones were Treg-derived on average, versus approximately 70% with siplizumab. Tregs that proliferated in siplizumab cultures did not have their suppressive function confirmed.

V was pared by 0 bases and J by 10 bases, with 11 bases between. The CDR3 loop spans 14 amino acids. Germline assignment: CDR1 SGDLS and CDR2 YYNGEE. Approximately 100,000 TCR templates underwent assay in each sample. Libraries were prepared by immunoSEQ multiplex PCR; TCRdb keeps only in-frame clonotypes and omits some of them. The data show some 100,000 clones, roughly 94% seen once. With regard to this clone: Its specificity is unknown.

Sequencing was done on a sample of Tregs sorted from blood. The V gene is TRBV9, the J gene TRBJ1-6, with D possibly matching TRBD1 (5 bases). The TCR was taken from a human donor in good health. The CDR3 region is CASSVEGSRSPLHF. The CDR3 nucleotides read TGTGCCAGCAGCGTAGAGGGGTCTCGGTCACCCCTCCACTTT.